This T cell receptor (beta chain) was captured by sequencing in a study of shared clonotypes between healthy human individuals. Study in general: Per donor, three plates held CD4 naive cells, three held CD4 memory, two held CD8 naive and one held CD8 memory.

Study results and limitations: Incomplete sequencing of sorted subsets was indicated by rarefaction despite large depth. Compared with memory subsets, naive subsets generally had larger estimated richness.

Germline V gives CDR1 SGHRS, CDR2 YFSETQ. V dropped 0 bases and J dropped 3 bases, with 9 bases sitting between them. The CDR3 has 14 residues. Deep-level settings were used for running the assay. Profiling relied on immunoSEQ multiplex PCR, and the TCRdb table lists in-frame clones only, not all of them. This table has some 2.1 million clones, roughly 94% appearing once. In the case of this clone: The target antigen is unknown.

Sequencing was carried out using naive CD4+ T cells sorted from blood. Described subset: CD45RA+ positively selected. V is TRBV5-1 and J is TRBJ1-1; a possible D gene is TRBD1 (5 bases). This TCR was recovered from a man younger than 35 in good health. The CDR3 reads CASSLGQTYTEAFF. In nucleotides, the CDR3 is TGCGCCAGCAGCTTGGGACAGACCTACACTGAAGCTTTCTTT.